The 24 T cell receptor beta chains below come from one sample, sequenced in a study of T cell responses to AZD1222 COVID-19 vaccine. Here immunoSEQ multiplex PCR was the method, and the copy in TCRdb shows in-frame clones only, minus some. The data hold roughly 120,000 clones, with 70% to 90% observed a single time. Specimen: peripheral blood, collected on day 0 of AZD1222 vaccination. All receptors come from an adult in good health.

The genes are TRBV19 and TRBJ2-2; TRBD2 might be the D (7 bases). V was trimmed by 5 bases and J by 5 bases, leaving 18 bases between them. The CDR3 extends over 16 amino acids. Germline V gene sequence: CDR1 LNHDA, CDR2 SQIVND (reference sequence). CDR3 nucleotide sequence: TGTGCCAGTAGTCCCGGGCAGGGAGGGGGAACCGGGGAGCTGTTTTTT. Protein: CASSPGQGGGTGELFF.

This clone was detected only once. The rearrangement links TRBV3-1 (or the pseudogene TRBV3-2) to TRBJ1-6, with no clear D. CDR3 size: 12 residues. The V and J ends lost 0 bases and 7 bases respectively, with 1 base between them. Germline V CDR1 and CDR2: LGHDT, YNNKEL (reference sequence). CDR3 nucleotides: TGTGCCAGCAGCCAAGACAATTCACCCCTCCACTTT. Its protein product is CASSQDNSPLHF.

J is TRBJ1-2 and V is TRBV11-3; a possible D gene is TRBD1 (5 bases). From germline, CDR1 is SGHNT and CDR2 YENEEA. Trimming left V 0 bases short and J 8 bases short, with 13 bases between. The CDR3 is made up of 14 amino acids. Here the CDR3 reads CASSLDHRGGGYTF. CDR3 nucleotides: TGTGCCAGCAGCTTAGATCATAGGGGTGGAGGCTACACCTTC.

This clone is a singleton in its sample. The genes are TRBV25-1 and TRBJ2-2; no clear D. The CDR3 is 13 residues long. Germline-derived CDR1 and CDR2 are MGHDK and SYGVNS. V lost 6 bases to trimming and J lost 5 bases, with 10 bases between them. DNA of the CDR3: TGTGCCAGCAGAAGCCCCTCTACCGGGGAGCTGTTTTTT. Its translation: CASRSPSTGELFF. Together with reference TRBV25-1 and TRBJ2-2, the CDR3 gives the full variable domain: EADIYQTPRYLVIGTGKKITLECSQTMGHDKMYWYQQDPGMELHLIHYSYGVNSTEKGDLSSESTVSRIRTEHFPLTLESARPSHTSQYLCASRSPSTGELFFGEGSRLTVL.

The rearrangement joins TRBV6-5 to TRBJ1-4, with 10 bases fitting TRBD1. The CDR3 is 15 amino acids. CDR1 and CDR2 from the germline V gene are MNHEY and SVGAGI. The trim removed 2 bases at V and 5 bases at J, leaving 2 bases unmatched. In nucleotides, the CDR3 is TGTGCCAGCAGTTACCGGACAGGGGGGAATGAAAAACTGTTTTTT. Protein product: CASSYRTGGNEKLFF.

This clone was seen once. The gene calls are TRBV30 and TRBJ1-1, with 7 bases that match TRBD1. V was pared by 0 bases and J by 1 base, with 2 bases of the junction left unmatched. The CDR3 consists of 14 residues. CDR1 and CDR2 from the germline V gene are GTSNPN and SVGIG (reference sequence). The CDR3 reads CAWSVGGQNTEAFF. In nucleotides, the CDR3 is TGTGCCTGGAGTGTAGGGGGCCAGAACACTGAAGCTTTCTTT.

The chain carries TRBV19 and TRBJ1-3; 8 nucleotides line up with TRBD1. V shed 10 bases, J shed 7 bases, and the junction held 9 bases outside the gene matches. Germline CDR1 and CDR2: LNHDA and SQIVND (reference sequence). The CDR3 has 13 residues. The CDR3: CATLDRESNTIYF. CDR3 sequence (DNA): TGTGCCACCTTGGACAGGGAATCGAACACCATATATTTT.

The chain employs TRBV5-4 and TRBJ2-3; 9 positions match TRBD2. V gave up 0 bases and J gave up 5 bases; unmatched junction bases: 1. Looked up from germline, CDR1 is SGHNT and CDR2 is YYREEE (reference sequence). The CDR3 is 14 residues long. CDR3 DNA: TGTGCCAGCAGCTTGGGGCGGGAGGGAGATACGCAGTATTTT. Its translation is CASSLGREGDTQYF. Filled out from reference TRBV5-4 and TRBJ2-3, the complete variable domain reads ETGVTQSPTHLIKTRGQQVTLRCSSQSGHNTVSWYQQALGQGPQFIFQYYREEENGRGNFPPRFSGLQFPNYSSELNVNALELDDSALYLCASSLGREGDTQYFGPGTRLTVL.

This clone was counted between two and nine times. The CDR3 here is CASSMGDRVLYGYTF. CDR3 nucleotides: TGTGCCAGTAGTATGGGGGACAGGGTTCTTTATGGCTACACCTTC. The rearrangement links TRBV19 to TRBJ1-2; 9 bases are shared with TRBD1. From germline, CDR1 is LNHDA and CDR2 SQIVND (reference sequence). V was clipped by 3 bases and J by 5 bases; unmatched bases: 7. This CDR3 contains 15 residues. Supplemented by reference TRBV19 and TRBJ1-2, the full variable domain reads DGGITQSPKYLFRKEGQNVTLSCEQNLNHDAMYWYRQDPGQGLRLIYYSQIVNDFQKGDIAEGYSVSREKKESFPLTVTSAQKNPTAFYLCASSMGDRVLYGYTFGSGTRLTVV.

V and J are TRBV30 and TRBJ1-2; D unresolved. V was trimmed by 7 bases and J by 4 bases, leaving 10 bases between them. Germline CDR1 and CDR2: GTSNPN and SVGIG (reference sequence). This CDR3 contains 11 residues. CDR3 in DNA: TGTGCCTCCAACCCTGCCTATGGCTACACCTTC. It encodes CASNPAYGYTF.

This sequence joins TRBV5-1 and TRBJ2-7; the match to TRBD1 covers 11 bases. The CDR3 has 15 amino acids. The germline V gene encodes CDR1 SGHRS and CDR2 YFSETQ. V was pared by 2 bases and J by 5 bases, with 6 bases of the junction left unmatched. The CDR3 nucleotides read TGCGCCAGCAGCTTCCGGGGACAGGGGGTCGACGAGCAGTACTTC. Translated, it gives CASSFRGQGVDEQYF.

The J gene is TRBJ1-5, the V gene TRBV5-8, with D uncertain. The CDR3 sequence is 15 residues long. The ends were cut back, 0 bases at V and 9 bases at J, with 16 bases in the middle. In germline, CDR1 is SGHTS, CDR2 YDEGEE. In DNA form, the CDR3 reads TGTGCCAGCAGCTTGGCCCTAGGGAGGGTGGGGCCCCAGCATTTT. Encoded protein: CASSLALGRVGPQHF.

The CDR3 DNA reads as TGTGCCAGCAGCCCTTACCTCTGGGACACCTCAAGCACTGAAGCTTTCTTT. Translated, it gives CASSPYLWDTSSTEAFF. This sequence joins TRBV3-1 (or the pseudogene TRBV3-2) and TRBJ1-1; D perhaps matches TRBD1 (6 bases). The V gene's germline CDR1 is LGHDT and CDR2 YNNKEL (reference sequence). V dropped 4 bases and J dropped 4 bases, with 22 bases sitting between them. The CDR3 runs to 17 residues.

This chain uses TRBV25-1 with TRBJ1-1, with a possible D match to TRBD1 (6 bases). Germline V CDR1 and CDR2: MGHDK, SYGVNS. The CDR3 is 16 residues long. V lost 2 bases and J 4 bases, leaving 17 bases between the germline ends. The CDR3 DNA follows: TGTGCCAGCAGTGAAGGGGGGCTGGGCCCCGCCACTGAAGCTTTCTTT. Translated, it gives CASSEGGLGPATEAFF.

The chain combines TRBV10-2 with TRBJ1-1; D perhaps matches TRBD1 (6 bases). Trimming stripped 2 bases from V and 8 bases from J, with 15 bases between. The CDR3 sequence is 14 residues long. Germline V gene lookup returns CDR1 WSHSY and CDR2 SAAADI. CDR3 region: CASSEVRGGREAFF. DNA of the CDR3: TGCGCCAGCAGTGAGGTAAGGGGGGGAAGAGAAGCTTTCTTT.

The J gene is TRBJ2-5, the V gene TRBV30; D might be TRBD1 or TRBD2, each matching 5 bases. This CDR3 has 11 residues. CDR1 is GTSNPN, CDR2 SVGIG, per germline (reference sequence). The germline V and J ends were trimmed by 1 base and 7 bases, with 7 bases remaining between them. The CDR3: CAWSGGTTQYF. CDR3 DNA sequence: TGTGCCTGGAGTGGGGGGACGACCCAGTACTTC.

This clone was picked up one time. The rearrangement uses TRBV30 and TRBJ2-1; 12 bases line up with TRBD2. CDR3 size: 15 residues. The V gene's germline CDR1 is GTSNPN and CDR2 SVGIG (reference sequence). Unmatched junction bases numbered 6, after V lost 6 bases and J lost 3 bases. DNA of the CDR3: TGTGCCTGCCACCTAGCGGGGGGGAGCTACAATGAGCAGTTCTTC. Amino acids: CACHLAGGSYNEQFF.

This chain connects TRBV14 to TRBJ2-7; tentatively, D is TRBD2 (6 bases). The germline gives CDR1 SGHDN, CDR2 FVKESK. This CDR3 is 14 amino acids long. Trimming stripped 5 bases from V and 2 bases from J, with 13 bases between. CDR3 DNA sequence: TGTGCCAGCAGCTATAGCGGCTTCACCTACGAGCAGTACTTC. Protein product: CASSYSGFTYEQYF.

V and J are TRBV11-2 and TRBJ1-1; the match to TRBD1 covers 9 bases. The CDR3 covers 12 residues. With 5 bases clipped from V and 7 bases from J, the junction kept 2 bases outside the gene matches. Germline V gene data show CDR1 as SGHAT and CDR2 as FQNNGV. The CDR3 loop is CASSGTGIEAFF. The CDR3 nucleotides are TGTGCCAGCAGCGGGACAGGGATTGAAGCTTTCTTT.

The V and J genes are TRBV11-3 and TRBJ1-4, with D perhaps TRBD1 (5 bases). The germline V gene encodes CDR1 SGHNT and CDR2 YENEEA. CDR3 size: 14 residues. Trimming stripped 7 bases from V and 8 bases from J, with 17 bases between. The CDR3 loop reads CASTSGQGGEKLFF. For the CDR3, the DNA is TGTGCCAGCACCTCTGGGCAGGGAGGCGAAAAACTGTTTTTT.

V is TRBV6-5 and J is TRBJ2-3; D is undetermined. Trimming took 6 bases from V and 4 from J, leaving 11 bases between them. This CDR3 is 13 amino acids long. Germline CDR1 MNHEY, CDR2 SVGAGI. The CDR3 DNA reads TGTGCCAGCAGCCTTGTGTGGGCAGATACGCAGTATTTT. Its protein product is CASSLVWADTQYF.

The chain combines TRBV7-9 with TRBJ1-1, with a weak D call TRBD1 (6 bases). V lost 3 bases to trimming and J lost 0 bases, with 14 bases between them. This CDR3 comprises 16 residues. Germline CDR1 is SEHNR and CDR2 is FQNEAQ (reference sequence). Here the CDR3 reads CASSFGGGVVNTEAFF. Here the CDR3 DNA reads TGTGCCAGCAGCTTTGGAGGGGGAGTGGTGAACACTGAAGCTTTCTTT.

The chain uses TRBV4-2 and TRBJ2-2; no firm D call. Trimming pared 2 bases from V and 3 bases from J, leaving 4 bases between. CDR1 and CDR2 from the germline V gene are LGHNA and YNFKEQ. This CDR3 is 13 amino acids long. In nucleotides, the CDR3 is TGTGCCAGCAGCCAACAAGACACCGGGGAGCTGTTTTTT. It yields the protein CASSQQDTGELFF.

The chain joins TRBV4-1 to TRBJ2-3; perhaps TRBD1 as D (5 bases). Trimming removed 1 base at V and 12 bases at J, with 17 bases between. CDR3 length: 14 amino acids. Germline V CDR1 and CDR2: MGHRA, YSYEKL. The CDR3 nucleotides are TGCGCCAGCAGCCAAGGAGTCCAGGGAAGTTCTCAGTATTTT. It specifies CASSQGVQGSSQYF.